Each of the 23 T cell receptor beta chains below was sequenced from the same sample in a study of cytomegalovirus exposure and HLA in healthy donors. The study ran its PCR with 60 Vbeta and 13 Jbeta primers. Repertoires were generated with immunoSEQ multiplex PCR, while TCRdb's copy carries only in-frame clones and drops some. The data contain 150,000 to 200,000 clones, approximately 80% of them seen just once; the ten biggest clones take up approximately 1.8%. The specimen was PBMCs. The receptors here all came from a woman younger than 45 in good health and CMV-seronegative.

The J gene is TRBJ1-2, the V gene TRBV5-1, with unresolved D. CDR1 is SGHRS, CDR2 YFSETQ, per germline. Trimming removed 0 bases from V and 1 base from J, with 13 bases in between. The CDR3 extends over 16 amino acids. In DNA, the CDR3 is TGCGCCAGCAGCTTGGGGGGTCCGGGGTTTAACTATGGCTACACCTTC. Translation gives CASSLGGPGFNYGYTF.

The chain couples TRBV10-2 to TRBJ2-3; a possible D gene is TRBD2 (5 bases). The germline V gene has CDR1 WSHSY and CDR2 SAAADI. Trimming stripped 8 bases from V and 5 bases from J, with 14 bases between. This CDR3 is built from 13 residues. CDR3 residues: CASQGFRGDTQYF. In DNA, the CDR3 is TGCGCCAGCCAAGGCTTTCGGGGAGATACGCAGTATTTT.

The chain has TRBV5-4 and TRBJ2-5, with TRBD2 matching over 11 bases. Judging by the DNA end, TRBJ2-7 fits better; the J call may be wrong. The CDR3 has 16 amino acids. Germline CDR1 is SGHNT and CDR2 is YYREEE (reference sequence). CDR3 region: CASSFPGTSGSYEQYF. The CDR3 nucleotides read TGTGCCAGCAGCTTCCCCGGGACTAGCGGCTCCTACGAGCAGTACTTC.

This clone was seen more than once but under ten times. The chain couples TRBV6-1 to TRBJ2-3, with 10 bases fitting TRBD2. This CDR3 comprises 15 residues. Germline V CDR1 and CDR2: MNHNS, SASEGT. V lost 0 bases, J lost 4 bases, and 1 base stayed unmatched. The CDR3 loop reads CASSEASGGPDTQYF. The CDR3 coding sequence is TGTGCCAGCAGTGAAGCTAGCGGGGGGCCAGATACGCAGTATTTT.

This chain links TRBV6-6 with TRBJ1-2; 8 bases agree with TRBD1. The CDR3 sequence is 14 residues long. Germline V gene data show CDR1 as MNHNY and CDR2 as SVGAGI (reference sequence). The trim removed 2 bases at V and 8 bases at J, leaving 7 bases unmatched. The CDR3 region is CASSYLQGADGYTF. CDR3 DNA sequence: TGTGCCAGCAGTTACCTCCAGGGGGCTGACGGCTACACCTTC.

The J gene is TRBJ2-3, the V gene TRBV6-5, with TRBD2 matching over 7 bases. The CDR3 is 15 residues long. V was pared by 0 bases and J by 3 bases, with 3 bases of the junction left unmatched. CDR1 and CDR2 from the germline V gene are MNHEY and SVGAGI. Here the CDR3 reads CASSYSGGGTDTQYF. For the CDR3, the DNA is TGTGCCAGCAGTTACTCCGGGGGAGGGACAGATACGCAGTATTTT.

The chain links TRBV5-1 to TRBJ2-1, with a weak D call TRBD1 (6 bases). Germline lookup yields CDR1 SGHRS and CDR2 YFSETQ. The V and J ends lost 1 base and 0 bases respectively, with 11 bases between them. There are 16 residues in the CDR3. CDR3: CASSLKGVNSYNEQFF. DNA for the CDR3: TGCGCCAGCAGCTTGAAGGGGGTCAACTCCTACAATGAGCAGTTCTTC.

V is TRBV27 and J is TRBJ1-1; 8 nucleotides align to TRBD1. The germline V gene has CDR1 MNHEY and CDR2 SMNVEV (reference sequence). This CDR3 contains 16 residues. V lost 6 bases, J lost 3 bases, and 12 bases stayed unmatched. CDR3 DNA: TGTGCCAGCAGACTGGAGGGAGGACAGGGATACACTGAAGCTTTCTTT. Its translation: CASRLEGGQGYTEAFF.

The J gene is TRBJ1-5, the V gene TRBV9; D might be TRBD1 (5 bases). The V end lost 3 bases, the J end lost 4 bases, and 11 bases lay between the germline ends. The CDR3 has 14 residues. Germline V gives CDR1 SGDLS, CDR2 YYNGEE. Here the CDR3 reads CASSGDRSNQPQHF. In DNA, the CDR3 is TGTGCCAGCAGCGGAGACAGATCAAATCAGCCCCAGCATTTT. Supplemented by reference TRBV9 and TRBJ1-5, the full variable domain reads DSGVTQTPKHLITATGQRVTLRCSPRSGDLSVYWYQQSLDQGLQFLIQYYNGEERAKGNILERFSAQQFPDLHSELNLSSLELGDSALYFCASSGDRSNQPQHFGDGTRLSIL.

The chain uses TRBV5-1 and TRBJ2-1; 8 positions match TRBD2. Germline values: CDR1 SGHRS, CDR2 YFSETQ. CDR3 length equals 15 residues. Losses at the gene ends were 0 bases for V and 8 bases for J; bases not matched to a gene: 7. The CDR3 is CASSLEGTSFDEQFF. The CDR3 DNA is TGCGCCAGCAGCTTGGAGGGGACTAGTTTCGATGAGCAGTTCTTC. Together with reference TRBV5-1 and TRBJ2-1, the CDR3 gives the full variable domain: KAGVTQTPRYLIKTRGQQVTLSCSPISGHRSVSWYQQTPGQGLQFLFEYFSETQRNKGNFPGRFSGRQFSNSRSEMNVSTLELGDSALYLCASSLEGTSFDEQFFGPGTRLTVL.

The V call is TRBV7-9, the J call TRBJ2-7; 9 bases are shared with TRBD2. V lost 4 bases, J lost 2 bases, and 6 bases stayed unmatched. The CDR3 is 15 residues long. Per the germline V gene, CDR1 is SEHNR and CDR2 is FQNEAQ (reference sequence). Written as DNA, the CDR3 is TGTGCCAGCAGCTCTCCTGGACTAGCGACCTACGAGCAGTACTTC. This gives the protein CASSSPGLATYEQYF.

This chain connects TRBV5-1 to TRBJ1-3; 7 bases align to TRBD1. The CDR3 extends over 14 amino acids. Trimming removed 4 bases from V and 2 bases from J; junction bases left unmatched: 3. Per the germline V gene, CDR1 is SGHRS and CDR2 is YFSETQ. The chain's CDR3 is CASSPTGTGNTIYF. The CDR3 DNA is TGCGCCAGCAGCCCGACAGGGACTGGAAACACCATATATTTT.

The chain links TRBV12-5 to TRBJ1-1; the D is unclear. This CDR3 spans 15 amino acids. Germline lookup yields CDR1 LGHNT and CDR2 FRNRAP. The V end lost 0 bases, the J end lost 7 bases, and 15 bases lay between the germline ends. The CDR3 reads CASGLVLGKYIEAFF. In DNA form, the CDR3 reads TGTGCTAGTGGTTTGGTACTAGGTAAATACATTGAAGCTTTCTTT.

V is TRBV28 and J is TRBJ2-7, with 10 nucleotides matching TRBD2. Germline CDR1 and CDR2: MDHEN and SYDVKM. J was trimmed by 1 base and V by 7 bases; bases with no gene match: 4. This CDR3 contains 14 residues. CDR3 loop: CASNIAGGSYEQYF. DNA for the CDR3: TGTGCCAGCAATATAGCGGGAGGATCCTACGAGCAGTACTTC.

The chain has TRBV4-3 and TRBJ2-5; 7 positions match TRBD2. This CDR3 has 17 amino acids. CDR1 and CDR2 (germline): LGHNA, YSLEER. J was trimmed by 0 bases and V by 5 bases; bases with no gene match: 12. CDR3 protein: CASSYWGGSGYQETQYF. The CDR3 nucleotides are TGCGCCAGCAGCTACTGGGGGGGGAGCGGGTACCAAGAGACCCAGTACTTC.

The chain carries TRBV19 and TRBJ2-1; 7 nucleotides agree with TRBD2. The CDR3 covers 14 residues. V gave up 8 bases and J gave up 0 bases; unmatched junction bases: 4. CDR1 is LNHDA, CDR2 SQIVND, per germline (reference sequence). The CDR3 is CASVGGSSYNEQFF. The DNA for the CDR3 is TGTGCCAGTGTCGGGGGGAGCTCCTACAATGAGCAGTTCTTC.

This clone turned up a few times. The chain has TRBV5-1 and TRBJ2-7; D remains ambiguous. With 6 bases removed from V and 3 bases from J, the gap between germline ends came to 19 bases. The CDR3 consists of 15 residues. CDR1 and CDR2 from the germline V gene are SGHRS and YFSETQ. The CDR3 protein is CASKVSLRLDYEQYF. The DNA for the CDR3 is TGCGCCAGCAAGGTAAGCCTTCGCCTAGACTACGAGCAGTACTTC.

V is TRBV11-2 and J is TRBJ2-5, with a weak D call TRBD1 (7 bases). V gave up 4 bases and J gave up 1 base, with 13 bases separating them. This CDR3 has 15 residues. Per germline, CDR1 SGHAT and CDR2 FQNNGV. CDR3 coding DNA: TGTGCCAGCAGCTCAGGGGGAGGTAGCCAAGAGACCCAGTACTTC. It encodes CASSSGGGSQETQYF.

The chain employs TRBV4-3 and TRBJ2-3; 10 bases align to TRBD2. This CDR3 has 18 residues. From germline, CDR1 is LGHNA and CDR2 YSLEER. The trim removed 2 bases at V and 3 bases at J, leaving 11 bases unmatched. DNA of the CDR3: TGCGCCAGCAGCCAAAGGCTAGCGGGAGTAGGTGAAACAGATACGCAGTATTTT. Translation: CASSQRLAGVGETDTQYF.

The CDR3 DNA is TGTGCCATCAGTGAGCTTACAGGGGGCGATTCACCCCTCCACTTT. Protein sequence: CAISELTGGDSPLHF. The chain combines TRBV10-3 with TRBJ1-6; TRBD1 aligns across 9 bases. Germline trimming cut 2 bases from V and 8 bases from J; bases unmatched to any gene: 4. The germline V gene has CDR1 ENHRY and CDR2 SYGVKD. CDR3 size: 15 residues.

This clone has only a few counts. The chain uses TRBV5-1 and TRBJ1-4; TRBD1 might be the D (5 bases). There are 15 residues in the CDR3. Germline lookup yields CDR1 SGHRS and CDR2 YFSETQ. The germline V and J ends were trimmed by 5 bases and 0 bases, with 11 bases remaining between them. This CDR3 reads CASRTTGATNEKLFF. CDR3 sequence (DNA): TGCGCCAGCAGAACAACAGGCGCAACTAATGAAAAACTGTTTTTT.

This chain links TRBV7-9 with TRBJ1-4; D gene unclear. Germline V lookup: CDR1 SEHNR, CDR2 FQNEAQ (reference sequence). The CDR3 has 14 residues. V was clipped by 4 bases and J by 7 bases, with 13 bases between them. The CDR3 DNA follows: TGTGCCAGCAGCTCAAGGGAGGGATCTGAAAAACTGTTTTTT. Its translation: CASSSREGSEKLFF.

The DNA for the CDR3 is TGTGCCACCAGCAGAGGTGGCAGGGGCTCTGGAAACACCATATATTTT. Protein: CATSRGGRGSGNTIYF. The gene calls are TRBV15 and TRBJ1-3, with a possible D match to TRBD1 (6 bases). From germline, CDR1 is LNHNV and CDR2 YYDKDF (reference sequence). Trimming took 1 base from V and 0 from J, leaving 10 bases between them. The CDR3 consists of 16 residues.